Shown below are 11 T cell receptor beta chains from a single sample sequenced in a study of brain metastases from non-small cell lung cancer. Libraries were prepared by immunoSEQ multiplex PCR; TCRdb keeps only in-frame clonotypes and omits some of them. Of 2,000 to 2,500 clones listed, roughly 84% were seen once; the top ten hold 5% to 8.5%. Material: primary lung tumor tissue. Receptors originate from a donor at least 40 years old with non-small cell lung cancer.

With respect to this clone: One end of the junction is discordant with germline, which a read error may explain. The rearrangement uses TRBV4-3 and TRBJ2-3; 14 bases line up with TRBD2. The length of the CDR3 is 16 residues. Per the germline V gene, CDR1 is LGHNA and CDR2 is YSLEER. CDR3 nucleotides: TGCGCCAGCAGCCAAGGACTAGCGGGAGGGCTAAATACGCAGTGTTTT. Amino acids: CASSQGLAGGLNTQCF.

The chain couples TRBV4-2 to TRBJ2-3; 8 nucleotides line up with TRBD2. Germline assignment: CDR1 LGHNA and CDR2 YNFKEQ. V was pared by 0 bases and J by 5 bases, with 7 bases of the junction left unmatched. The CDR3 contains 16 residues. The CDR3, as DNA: TGTGCCAGCAGCCAAGATCATAGCGGGGCAGGAGATACGCAGTATTTT. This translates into CASSQDHSGAGDTQYF.

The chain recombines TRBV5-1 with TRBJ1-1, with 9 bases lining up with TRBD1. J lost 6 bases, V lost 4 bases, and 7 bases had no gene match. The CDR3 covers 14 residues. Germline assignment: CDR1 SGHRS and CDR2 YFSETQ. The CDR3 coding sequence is TGCGCCAGCAGCCTTCACGGACAGGGGCCTGAAGCTTTCTTT. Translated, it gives CASSLHGQGPEAFF.

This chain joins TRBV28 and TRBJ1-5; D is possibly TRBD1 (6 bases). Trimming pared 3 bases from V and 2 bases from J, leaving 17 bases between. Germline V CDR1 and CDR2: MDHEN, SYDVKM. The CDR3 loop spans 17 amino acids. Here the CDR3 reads CASSFFTTWTGNQPQHF. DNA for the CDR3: TGTGCCAGCAGTTTTTTTACCACCTGGACAGGCAATCAGCCCCAGCATTTT.

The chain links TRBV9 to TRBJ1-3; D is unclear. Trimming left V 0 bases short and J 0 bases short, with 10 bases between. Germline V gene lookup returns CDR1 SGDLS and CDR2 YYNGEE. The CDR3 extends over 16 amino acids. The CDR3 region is CASSVAPQSSGNTIYF. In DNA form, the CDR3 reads TGTGCCAGCAGCGTAGCCCCACAGAGCTCTGGAAACACCATATATTTT.

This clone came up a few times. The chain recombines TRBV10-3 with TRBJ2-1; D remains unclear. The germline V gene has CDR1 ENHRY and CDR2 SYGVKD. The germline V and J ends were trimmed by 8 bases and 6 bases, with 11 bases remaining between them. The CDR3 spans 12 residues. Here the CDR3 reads CAIAPQPNEQFF. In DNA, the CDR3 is TGTGCCATCGCTCCGCAGCCCAATGAGCAGTTCTTC.

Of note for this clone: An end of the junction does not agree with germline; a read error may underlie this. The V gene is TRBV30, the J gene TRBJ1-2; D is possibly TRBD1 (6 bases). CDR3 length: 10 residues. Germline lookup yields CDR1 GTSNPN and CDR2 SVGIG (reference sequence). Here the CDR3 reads CASTGRAFSF. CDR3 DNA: TGTGCCTCGACAGGCAGGGCGTTCTCCTTC.

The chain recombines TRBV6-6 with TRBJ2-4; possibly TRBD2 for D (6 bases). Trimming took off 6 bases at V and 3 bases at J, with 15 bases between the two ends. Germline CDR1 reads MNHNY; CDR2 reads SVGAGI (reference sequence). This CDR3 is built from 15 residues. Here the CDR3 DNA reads TGTGCCAGCAGCCCGGTCCCGCGGGGCAAAAACATTCAGTACTTC. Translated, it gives CASSPVPRGKNIQYF.

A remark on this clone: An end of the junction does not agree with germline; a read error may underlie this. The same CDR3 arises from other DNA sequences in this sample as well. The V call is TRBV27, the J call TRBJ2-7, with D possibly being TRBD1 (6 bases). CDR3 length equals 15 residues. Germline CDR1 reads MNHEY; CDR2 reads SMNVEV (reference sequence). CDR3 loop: CASSLSGVGEGEQYF. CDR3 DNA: TGTGCCAGCAGTTTATCGGGGGTTGGTGAGGGGGAGCAGTATTTC.

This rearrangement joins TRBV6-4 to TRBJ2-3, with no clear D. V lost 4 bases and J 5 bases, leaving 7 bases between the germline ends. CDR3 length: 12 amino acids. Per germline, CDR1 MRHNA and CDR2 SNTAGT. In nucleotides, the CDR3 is TGTGCCAGCAGTGTGCTTATAGATACGCAGTATTTT. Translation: CASSVLIDTQYF.

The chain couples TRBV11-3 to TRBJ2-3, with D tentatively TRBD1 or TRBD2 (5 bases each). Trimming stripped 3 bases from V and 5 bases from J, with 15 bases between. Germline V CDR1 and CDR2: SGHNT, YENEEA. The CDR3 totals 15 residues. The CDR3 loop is CASSFRTGGGDTQYF. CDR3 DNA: TGTGCCAGCAGCTTTCGGACCGGTGGGGGAGATACGCAGTATTTT.